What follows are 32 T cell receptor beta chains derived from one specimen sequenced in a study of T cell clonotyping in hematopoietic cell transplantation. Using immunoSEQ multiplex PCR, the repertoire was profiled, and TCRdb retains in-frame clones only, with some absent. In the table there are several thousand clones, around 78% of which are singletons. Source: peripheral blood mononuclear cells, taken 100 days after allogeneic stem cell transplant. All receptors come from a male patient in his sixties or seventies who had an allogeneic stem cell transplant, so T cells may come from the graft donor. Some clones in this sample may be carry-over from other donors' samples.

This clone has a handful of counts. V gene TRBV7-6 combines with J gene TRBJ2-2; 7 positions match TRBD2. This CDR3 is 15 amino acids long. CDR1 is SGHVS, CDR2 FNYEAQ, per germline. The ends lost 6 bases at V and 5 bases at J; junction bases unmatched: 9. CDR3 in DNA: TGTGCCAGCAGTTATTTAGCGGGCGGTACCGGGGAGCTGTTTTTT. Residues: CASSYLAGGTGELFF.

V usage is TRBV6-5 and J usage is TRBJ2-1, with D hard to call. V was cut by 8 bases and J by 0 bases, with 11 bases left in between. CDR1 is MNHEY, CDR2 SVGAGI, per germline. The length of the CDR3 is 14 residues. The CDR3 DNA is TGTGCCAGCGGGGTGATAAGCTCCTACAATGAGCAGTTCTTC. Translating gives CASGVISSYNEQFF.

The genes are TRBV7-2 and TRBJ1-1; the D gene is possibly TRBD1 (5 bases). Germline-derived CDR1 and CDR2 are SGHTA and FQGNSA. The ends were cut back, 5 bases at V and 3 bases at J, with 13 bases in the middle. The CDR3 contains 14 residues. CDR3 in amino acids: CASSGGLTHTEAFF. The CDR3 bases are TGTGCCAGCAGCGGGGGACTAACCCACACTGAAGCTTTCTTT.

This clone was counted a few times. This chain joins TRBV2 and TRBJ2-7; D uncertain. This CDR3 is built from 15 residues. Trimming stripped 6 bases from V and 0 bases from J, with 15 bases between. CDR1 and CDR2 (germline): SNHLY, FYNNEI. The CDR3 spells CASRYSTQLSYEQYF. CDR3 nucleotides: TGTGCCAGCAGGTATTCTACTCAGCTCTCCTACGAGCAGTACTTC.

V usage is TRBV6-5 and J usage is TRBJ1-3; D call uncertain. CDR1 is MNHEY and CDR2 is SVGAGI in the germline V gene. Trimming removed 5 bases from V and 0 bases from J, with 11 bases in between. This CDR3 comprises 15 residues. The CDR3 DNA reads TGTGCCAGCAGTACTCGAGGTAACTCTGGAAACACCATATATTTT. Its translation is CASSTRGNSGNTIYF.

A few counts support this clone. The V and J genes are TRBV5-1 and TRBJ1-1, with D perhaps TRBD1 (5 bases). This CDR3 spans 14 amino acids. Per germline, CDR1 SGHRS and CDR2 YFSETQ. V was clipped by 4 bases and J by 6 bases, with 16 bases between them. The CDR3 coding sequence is TGCGCCAGCAGCCCCTTCGGCAGGGTCCCTGAAGCTTTCTTT. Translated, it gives CASSPFGRVPEAFF.

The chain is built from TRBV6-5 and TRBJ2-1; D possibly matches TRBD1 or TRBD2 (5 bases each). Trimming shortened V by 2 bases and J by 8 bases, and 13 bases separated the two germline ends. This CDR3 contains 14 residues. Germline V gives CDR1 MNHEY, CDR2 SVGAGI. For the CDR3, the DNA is TGTGCCAGCAGTTACAGGGGAGAGATCTATGAGCAGTTCTTC. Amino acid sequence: CASSYRGEIYEQFF.

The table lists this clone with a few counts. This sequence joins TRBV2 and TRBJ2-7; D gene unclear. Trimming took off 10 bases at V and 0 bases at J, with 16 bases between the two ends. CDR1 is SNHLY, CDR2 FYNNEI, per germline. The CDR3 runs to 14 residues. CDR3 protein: CATWAALHSYEQYF. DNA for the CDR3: TGTGCCACATGGGCGGCTCTTCACTCCTACGAGCAGTACTTC.

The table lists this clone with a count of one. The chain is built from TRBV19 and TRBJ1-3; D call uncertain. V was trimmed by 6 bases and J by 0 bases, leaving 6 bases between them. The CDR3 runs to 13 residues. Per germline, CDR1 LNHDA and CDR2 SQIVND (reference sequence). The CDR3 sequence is CASRQYSGNTIYF. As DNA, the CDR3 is TGTGCCAGTAGACAGTACTCTGGAAACACCATATATTTT.

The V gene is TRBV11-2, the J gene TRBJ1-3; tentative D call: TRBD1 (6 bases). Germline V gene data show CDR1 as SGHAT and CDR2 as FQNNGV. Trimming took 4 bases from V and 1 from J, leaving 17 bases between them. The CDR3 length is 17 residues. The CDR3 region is CASSSSQGLGSGNTIYF. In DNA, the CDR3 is TGTGCCAGCAGCTCATCACAGGGCTTGGGTTCTGGAAACACCATATATTTT.

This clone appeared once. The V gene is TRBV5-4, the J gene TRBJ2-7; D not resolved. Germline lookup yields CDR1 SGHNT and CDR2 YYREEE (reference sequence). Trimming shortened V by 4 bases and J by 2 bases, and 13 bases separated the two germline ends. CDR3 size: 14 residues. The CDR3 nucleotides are TGTGCCAGCAGCCCTACCTCCCAACCCTACGAGCAGTACTTC. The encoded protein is CASSPTSQPYEQYF. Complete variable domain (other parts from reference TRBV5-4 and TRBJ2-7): ETGVTQSPTHLIKTRGQQVTLRCSSQSGHNTVSWYQQALGQGPQFIFQYYREEENGRGNFPPRFSGLQFPNYSSELNVNALELDDSALYLCASSPTSQPYEQYFGPGTRLTVT.

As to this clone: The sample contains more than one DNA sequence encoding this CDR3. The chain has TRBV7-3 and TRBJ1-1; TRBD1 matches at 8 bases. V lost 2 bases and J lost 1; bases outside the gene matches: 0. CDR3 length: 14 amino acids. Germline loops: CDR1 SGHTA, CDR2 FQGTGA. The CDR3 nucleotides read TGTGCCAGCAGCTTAGGGACAGGGAACACTGAAGCTTTCTTT. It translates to CASSLGTGNTEAFF.

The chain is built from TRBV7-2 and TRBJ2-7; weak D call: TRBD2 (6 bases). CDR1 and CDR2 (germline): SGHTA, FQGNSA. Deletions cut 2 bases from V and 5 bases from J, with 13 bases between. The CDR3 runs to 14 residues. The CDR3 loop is CASSLSRGNNEQYF. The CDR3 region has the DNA TGTGCCAGCAGCTTATCTCGGGGGAACAACGAGCAGTACTTC.

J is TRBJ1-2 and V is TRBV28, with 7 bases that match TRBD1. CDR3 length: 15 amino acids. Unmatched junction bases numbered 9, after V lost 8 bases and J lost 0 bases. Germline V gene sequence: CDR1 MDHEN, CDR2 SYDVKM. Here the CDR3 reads CASSIGTASNYGYTF. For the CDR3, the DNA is TGTGCCAGCTCAATTGGGACAGCCTCTAACTATGGCTACACCTTC.

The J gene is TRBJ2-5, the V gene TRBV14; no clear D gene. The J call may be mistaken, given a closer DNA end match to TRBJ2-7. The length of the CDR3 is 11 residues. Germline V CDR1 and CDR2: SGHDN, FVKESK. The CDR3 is CASSQDYEQYF. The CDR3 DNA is TGTGCCAGCAGCCAAGACTACGAGCAGTACTTC.

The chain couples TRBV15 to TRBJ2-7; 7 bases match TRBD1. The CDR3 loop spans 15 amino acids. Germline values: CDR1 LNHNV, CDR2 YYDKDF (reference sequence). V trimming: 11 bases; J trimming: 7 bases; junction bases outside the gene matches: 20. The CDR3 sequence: CAAQTFRDRSREQYF. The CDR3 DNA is TGTGCCGCTCAAACGTTTCGGGACAGATCGCGGGAGCAGTACTTC.

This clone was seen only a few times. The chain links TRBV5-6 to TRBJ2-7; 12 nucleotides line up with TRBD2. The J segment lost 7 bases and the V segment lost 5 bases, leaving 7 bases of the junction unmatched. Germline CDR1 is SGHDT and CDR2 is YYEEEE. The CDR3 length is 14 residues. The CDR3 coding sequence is TGTGCCAGCAGACAAACTAGCGGGAGGAAAGAGCAGTACTTC. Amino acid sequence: CASRQTSGRKEQYF.

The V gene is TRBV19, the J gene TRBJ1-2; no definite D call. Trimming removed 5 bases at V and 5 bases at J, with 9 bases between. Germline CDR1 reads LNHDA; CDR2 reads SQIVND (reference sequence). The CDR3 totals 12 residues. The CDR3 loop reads CASSQTEYGYTF. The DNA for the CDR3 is TGTGCCAGTAGTCAAACGGAGTATGGCTACACCTTC.

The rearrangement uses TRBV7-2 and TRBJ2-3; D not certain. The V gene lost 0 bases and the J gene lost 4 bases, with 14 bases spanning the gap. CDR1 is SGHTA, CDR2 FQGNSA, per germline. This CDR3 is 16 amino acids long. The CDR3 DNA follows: TGTGCCAGCAGCTTAGCGCTTTCAACGAGCGCAGATACGCAGTATTTT. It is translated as CASSLALSTSADTQYF.

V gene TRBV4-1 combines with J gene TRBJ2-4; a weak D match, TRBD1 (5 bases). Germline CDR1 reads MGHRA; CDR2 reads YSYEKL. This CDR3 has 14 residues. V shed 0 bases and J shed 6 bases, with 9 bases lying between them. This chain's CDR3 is CASSQDQGRNIQYF. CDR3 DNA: TGCGCCAGCAGCCAAGATCAGGGAAGAAACATTCAGTACTTC.

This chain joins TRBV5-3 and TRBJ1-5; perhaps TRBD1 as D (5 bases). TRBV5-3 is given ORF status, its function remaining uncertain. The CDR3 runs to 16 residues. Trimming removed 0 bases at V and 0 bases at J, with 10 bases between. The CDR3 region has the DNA TGTGCCAGAAGCTTGGGGGGGAGGAATAGCAATCAGCCCCAGCATTTT. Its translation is CARSLGGRNSNQPQHF.

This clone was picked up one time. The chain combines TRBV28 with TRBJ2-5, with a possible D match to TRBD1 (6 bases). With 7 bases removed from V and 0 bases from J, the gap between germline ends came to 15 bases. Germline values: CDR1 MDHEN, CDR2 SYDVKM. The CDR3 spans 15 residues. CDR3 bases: TGTGCCAGCACGCAACCAGGGGCCAACCAAGAGACCCAGTACTTC. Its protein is CASTQPGANQETQYF.

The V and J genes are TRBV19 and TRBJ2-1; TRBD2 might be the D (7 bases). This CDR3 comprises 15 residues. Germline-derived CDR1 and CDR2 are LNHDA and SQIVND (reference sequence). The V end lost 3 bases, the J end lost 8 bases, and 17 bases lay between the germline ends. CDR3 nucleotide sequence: TGTGCCAGTAGTATCGGGGGGCTAAAGAGCGATGAGCAGTTCTTC. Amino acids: CASSIGGLKSDEQFF.

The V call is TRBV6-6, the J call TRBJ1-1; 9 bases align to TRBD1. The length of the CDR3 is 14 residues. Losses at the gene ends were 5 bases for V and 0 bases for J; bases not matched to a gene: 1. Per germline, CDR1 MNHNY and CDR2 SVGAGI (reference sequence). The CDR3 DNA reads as TGTGCCAGCAGTGGACAGGGGTTGAACACTGAAGCTTTCTTT. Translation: CASSGQGLNTEAFF.

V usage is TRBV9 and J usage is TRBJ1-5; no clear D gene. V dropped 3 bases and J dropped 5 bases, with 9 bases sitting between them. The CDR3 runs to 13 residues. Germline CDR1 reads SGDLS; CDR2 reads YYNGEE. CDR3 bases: TGTGCCAGCAGCGCCTCCGGGGATCAGCCCCAGCATTTT. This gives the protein CASSASGDQPQHF.

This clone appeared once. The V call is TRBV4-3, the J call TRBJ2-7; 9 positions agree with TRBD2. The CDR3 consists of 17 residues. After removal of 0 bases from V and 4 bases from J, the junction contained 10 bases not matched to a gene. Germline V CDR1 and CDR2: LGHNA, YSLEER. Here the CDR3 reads CASSQDGSAGGSYEQYF. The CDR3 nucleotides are TGCGCCAGCAGCCAAGATGGGTCAGCGGGAGGATCATACGAGCAGTACTTC.

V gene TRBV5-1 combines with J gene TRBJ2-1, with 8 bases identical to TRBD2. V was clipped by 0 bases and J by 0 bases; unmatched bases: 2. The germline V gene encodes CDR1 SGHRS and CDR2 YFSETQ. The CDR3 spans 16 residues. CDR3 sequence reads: CASSLGGRSSYNEQFF. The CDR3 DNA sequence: TGCGCCAGCAGCTTGGGCGGGAGGAGCTCCTACAATGAGCAGTTCTTC.

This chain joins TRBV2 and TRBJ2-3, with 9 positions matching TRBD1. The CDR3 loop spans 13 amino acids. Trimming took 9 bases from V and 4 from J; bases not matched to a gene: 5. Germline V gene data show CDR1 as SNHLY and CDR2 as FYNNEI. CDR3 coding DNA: TGTGCCAGGTTGGGACAGGGCCCAGATACGCAGTATTTT. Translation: CARLGQGPDTQYF.

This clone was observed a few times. The CDR3 DNA reads TGTGCCAGCAGGCGTTCGACAGGGGTTAGCGAGCAGTACTTC. As protein: CASRRSTGVSEQYF. The chain recombines TRBV5-4 with TRBJ2-7, with 8 bases aligning to TRBD1. V trimming: 5 bases; J trimming: 6 bases; junction bases outside the gene matches: 10. From germline, CDR1 is SGHNT and CDR2 YYREEE (reference sequence). The CDR3 is 14 amino acids.

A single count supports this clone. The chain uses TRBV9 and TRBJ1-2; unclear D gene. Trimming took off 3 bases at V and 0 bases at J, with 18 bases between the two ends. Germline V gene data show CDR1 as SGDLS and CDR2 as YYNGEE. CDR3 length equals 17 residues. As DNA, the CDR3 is TGTGCCAGCAGCGAAGGACCCCAGGCCCGTGCTAACTATGGCTACACCTTC. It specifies CASSEGPQARANYGYTF.

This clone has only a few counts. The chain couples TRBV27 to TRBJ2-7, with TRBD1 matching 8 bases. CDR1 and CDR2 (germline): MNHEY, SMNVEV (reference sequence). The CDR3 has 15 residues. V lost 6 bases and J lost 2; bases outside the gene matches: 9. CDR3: CASSSLPGQAYEQYF. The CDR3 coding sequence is TGTGCCAGCAGCTCACTACCGGGACAGGCCTACGAGCAGTACTTC.

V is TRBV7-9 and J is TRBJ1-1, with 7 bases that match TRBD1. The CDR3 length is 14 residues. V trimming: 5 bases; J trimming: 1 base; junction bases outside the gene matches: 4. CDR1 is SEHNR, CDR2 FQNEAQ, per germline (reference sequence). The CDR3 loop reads CASSARTGNTEAFF. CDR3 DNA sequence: TGTGCCAGCAGCGCGAGGACAGGGAACACTGAAGCTTTCTTT.